Following are 3 T cell receptor beta chains from one sample sequenced in a study of regulatory T cells in long-lasting Graves disease. Time point of the sample: newly diagnosed GD, antithyroid drugs for less than 3 months. From PBMCs, RNA was extracted and then used to make the TCR library. Assembly of TCR beta libraries relied on iRepertoire HTBI primers together with Arm-PCR of CDR3 regions. Each CDR3 protein is one row after TCRdb ran MiXCR on the multiplex PCR reads. Found here are fewer than 350,000 distinct CDR3 sequences, 18% of them singletons; the top ten hold about 39%. The sequencing here drew on peripheral blood mononuclear cells (PBMCs), taken at new diagnosis, from a patient treated with antithyroid drugs. These receptors all come from a female donor with Graves disease.

Ten or more counts support this clonotype. V usage is TRBV29-1 and J usage is TRBJ1-1; a weak D match, TRBD1 (5 bases). Deletions cut 4 bases from V and 8 bases from J, with 11 bases between. The CDR3 extends over 11 amino acids. Germline lookup yields CDR1 SQVTM and CDR2 ANQGSEA. Here the CDR3 DNA reads TGCAGCGTTGCTTCGGGACCCGAAGCTTTCTTT. Its protein is CSVASGPEAFF.

This clonotype was found many times. V and J are TRBV6-5 and TRBJ2-2, with 9 bases lining up with TRBD2. Germline values: CDR1 MNHEY, CDR2 SVGAGI. The CDR3 is 15 amino acids. V lost 0 bases and J lost 5; bases outside the gene matches: 1. The CDR3 sequence: CASSYSLAGTGELFF. CDR3 DNA: TGTGCCAGCAGTTACTCCCTAGCGGGAACCGGGGAGCTGTTTTTT.

This clonotype was seen many times. The chain joins TRBV6-1 to TRBJ2-5, with 13 bases that match TRBD2. This CDR3 region has 17 residues. The V and J ends lost 7 bases and 5 bases, in that order; junction bases with no gene match: 13. Germline V gives CDR1 MNHNS, CDR2 SASEGT. DNA of the CDR3: TGTGCCAGCACTACTGGACTAGCGGGAGTTCTGGCGGAGACCCAGTACTTC. Translated, it gives CASTTGLAGVLAETQYF.